The rows below give T cell receptor beta chains drawn from one sample of a study of blood T cell repertoires in COVID-19. The table came from immunoSEQ multiplex PCR; TCRdb's copy has only in-frame clones and leaves some out. The sample shows roughly 42,000 clones, around 87% of them seen only once. What was sequenced was peripheral blood. These receptors were collected from a young man with active or convalescent COVID-19. The CDR3 runs from the conserved cysteine through the conserved F or W. A D gene is named only where the DNA matches it firmly. Size is omitted from some rows. Given values are once, few, many or a class for expanded clones.

cdr3_nt	cdr3_aa	d_call	j_call	v_call	clone_size
TGTGCCAGCAGCTCCCTCGACTGGAACACTGAAGCTTTCTTT	CASSSLDWNTEAFF	NA	TRBJ1-1	TRBV7-2	NA
TGCGCCAGCAGCCAAGGGGAGAACATGAACACTGAAGCTTTCTTT	CASSQGENMNTEAFF	NA	TRBJ1-1	TRBV4-1	NA
TGCGCCAGCAGGGCAGTACTACACAATGAGCAGTTCTTC	CASRAVLHNEQFF	NA	TRBJ2-1	TRBV5-1	NA
TGTGCCAGCAACCTACTAGCGGGGGCCACCTACAATGAGCAGTTCTTC	CASNLLAGATYNEQFF	TRBD2	TRBJ2-1	TRBV16	once
TGTGCCAGTACAACAGGGGCTGAACCTTATAGCAATCAGCCCCAGCATTTT	CASTTGAEPYSNQPQHF	TRBD1	TRBJ1-5	TRBV2	NA
TGCGCCAGCAGCCAAGAGGTCCGGGTTCAGCCCCAGCATTTT	CASSQEVRVQPQHF	NA	TRBJ1-5	TRBV4-3	NA
TGTGCCAGTCGGGAATTCTATGGCTACACCTTC	CASREFYGYTF	NA	TRBJ1-2	TRBV6-5	NA
TGTGCCAGCAGCTTGTTACAGGTGGAAGCTTTCTTT	CASSLLQVEAFF	NA	TRBJ1-1	TRBV5-6	NA
TGTGCCAGCAGCGACAGGGAGAACACTGAAGCTTTCTTT	CASSDRENTEAFF	TRBD1	TRBJ1-1	TRBV2	NA
TGTGCCAGCTCACCATTTGAGGGCAGGTCGAACACCGGGGAGCTGTTTTTT	CASSPFEGRSNTGELFF	NA	TRBJ2-2	TRBV18	NA
TGCAGTGCTAGTCTTCTGGTGCGGCCCCCCCCTGAGTACAGCGGGTCCTACAATGAGCAGTTCTTC	CSASLLVRPPPEYSGSYNEQFF	NA	TRBJ2-1	TRBV20-1	NA
TGTGCCAGCAGCCAACCGGGAGTGGGGCTAGCGAAGGCCGGGGAGCTGTTTTTT	CASSQPGVGLAKAGELFF	NA	TRBJ2-2	TRBV3-1/TRBV3-2	NA
TGTGCCAGCAGCCCTCAGAAAAACTGGGGGGCCCAGTACTTC	CASSPQKNWGAQYF	NA	TRBJ2-5	TRBV7-9	NA
TGTGCCAGCAGCGTAGCCACGGGGATGACATACACCGGGGAGCTGTTTTTT	CASSVATGMTYTGELFF	NA	TRBJ2-2	TRBV9	once
TGTGCCAGCAGCTTAGTGCAGGGGTACAATGAGCAGTTCTTC	CASSLVQGYNEQFF	NA	TRBJ2-1	TRBV7-8	NA
TGTGCCAGTAGGCCATCTACGGCAGGACATAGCAATCAGCCCCAGCATTTT	CASRPSTAGHSNQPQHF	NA	TRBJ1-5	TRBV19	NA
TGTGCCAGCAGTGACTACGGGACTAGCGGCTACAATGAGCAGTTCTTC	CASSDYGTSGYNEQFF	TRBD2	TRBJ2-1	TRBV6-1	NA
TGTGCCAGCAGTTGGAAGGGGACATACACTGAAGCTTTCTTT	CASSWKGTYTEAFF	NA	TRBJ1-1	TRBV6-2/TRBV6-3	once
TGCGCCAGCAGCTTCGGGGAAAACTATGGCTACACCTTC	CASSFGENYGYTF	NA	TRBJ1-2	TRBV5-1	NA
TGTGCCAGCAGCTACTTAACTGGGAACACTGAAGCTTTCTTT	CASSYLTGNTEAFF	NA	TRBJ1-1	TRBV5-8	NA
TGTGCCAGCAGTGACAGCTTCGGAGCCTACGAGCAGTACTTC	CASSDSFGAYEQYF	NA	TRBJ2-7	TRBV6-1	few
TGTGCCAGCAGCTTAATTGGGACTAGCGGGAGGGCCAATGAGCAGTTCTTC	CASSLIGTSGRANEQFF	TRBD2	TRBJ2-1	TRBV7-2	NA
TGTGCCAGCTCACTCCTTCCAGGGGGCACTAATGAAAAACTGTTTTTT	CASSLLPGGTNEKLFF	TRBD1	TRBJ1-4	TRBV18	NA
TGTGCCAGCAGCTTGCTACGGGACAGGCATAATTCACCCCTCCACTTT	CASSLLRDRHNSPLHF	TRBD1	TRBJ1-6	TRBV5-6	NA
TGTGCCAGCAGCACCCTGACAGGGGGACTCAATTCACCCCTCCACTTT	CASSTLTGGLNSPLHF	TRBD1	TRBJ1-6	TRBV7-9	NA
TGTGCCAGCAGCTCTACCCAAGGGGCGAGCCAAGAGACCCAGTACTTC	CASSSTQGASQETQYF	NA	TRBJ2-5	TRBV7-9	NA
TGTGCCAGCAGCGTAACCTCGGGGGGGGATACGCAGTATTTT	CASSVTSGGDTQYF	TRBD2	TRBJ2-3	TRBV9	NA
TGTGCCAGCAGCCTCGGGACTAGCGGGAGTGGTAACATTCAGTACTTC	CASSLGTSGSGNIQYF	TRBD2	TRBJ2-4	TRBV11-1	NA